Listed below are T cell receptor beta chains from one sample, sequenced in a study of blood T cell repertoires in COVID-19. Produced via immunoSEQ multiplex PCR; TCRdb's table is partial and in-frame only. This table holds some 38,000 clones, about 82% found once. The sample consisted of peripheral blood. These receptors were obtained from a man in his fifties with active COVID-19. The CDR3 runs from the conserved cysteine through the conserved F or W. A D gene is named only where the DNA matches it firmly. Only part of the rows carry a size: once, few, many, or a class if the clone is expanded.

v_gene	d_gene	abundance	j_gene	CDR3nt	CDR3aa
TRBV28	.	.	TRBJ1-1	TGTGCCAGCAGACCGGCACAGGCCAGAGTTGAAGCTTTCTTT	CASRPAQARVEAFF
TRBV9	TRBD2	.	TRBJ2-1	TGTGCCAGCAGCGTAGTAGCGGGGGGATACAATGAGCAGTTCTTC	CASSVVAGGYNEQFF
TRBV6-6	TRBD1	.	TRBJ1-2	TGTGCCAGCAGTTACTCAGGGGGGACAGCCATCTATGGCTACACCTTC	CASSYSGGTAIYGYTF
TRBV28	.	.	TRBJ1-3	TGTGCCAGCGTGCGGAGCAGTTCTGGAAACACCATATATTTT	CASVRSSSGNTIYF
TRBV3-1/TRBV3-2	TRBD1	.	TRBJ1-3	TGTGCCAGCAGCCAAGACAGGTTCACAGGGGGACTCTCTGGAAACACCATATATTTT	CASSQDRFTGGLSGNTIYF
TRBV11-2	TRBD1	.	TRBJ2-7	TGTGCCAGCAGCGACATTCCGGGACAGAGCTCCTACGAGCAGTACTTC	CASSDIPGQSSYEQYF
TRBV14	.	few	TRBJ1-6	TGTGCCAGCAGTTCCAGGGGTGATTCACCCCTCCACTTT	CASSSRGDSPLHF
TRBV9	.	.	TRBJ1-4	TGTGCCAGCAGCGCGGGGGGAACAGGGAATGAAAAACTGTTTTTT	CASSAGGTGNEKLFF
TRBV13	TRBD1	.	TRBJ1-4	TGTGCCAGCAGCTTACAGGACAGGAATGAAAAACTGTTTTTT	CASSLQDRNEKLFF
TRBV3-1/TRBV3-2	.	.	TRBJ1-2	TGTGCCAGCAGACTGTCCCGGGACATCTGGGGCTATGGCTACACCTTC	CASRLSRDIWGYGYTF
TRBV19	.	once	TRBJ2-3	TGTGCCAGTAGTATTAACCCAGGGACAGATACGCAGTATTTT	CASSINPGTDTQYF